A selection of T cell receptor beta chains follows, all from one sample in a study of cytomegalovirus exposure and HLA in healthy donors. Sequencing used immunoSEQ multiplex PCR; TCRdb keeps in-frame clones, though not all of them. The data show 100,000 to 150,000 clones, just under 85% seen once. Sequences were obtained from PBMCs. These receptors originate from a boy younger than 10 in good health and CMV-seronegative. Both conserved end residues are part of each CDR3. The D gene is left open where the match is weak. Expanded clones are given a class, and other clones once, few, many or no size at all.

J gene: TRBJ2-7
V gene: TRBV6-1
D gene: -
clone size: -
CDR3 protein: CASSDISYEQYF
CDR3 DNA: TGTGCCAGCAGTGATATCTCCTACGAGCAGTACTTC

J gene: TRBJ1-1
V gene: TRBV19
D gene: -
clone size: -
CDR3 protein: CASTWEVEAFF
CDR3 DNA: TGTGCCAGTACCTGGGAGGTTGAAGCTTTCTTT

J gene: TRBJ1-5
V gene: TRBV2
D gene: TRBD1
clone size: -
CDR3 protein: CASSAGTGATSNQPQHF
CDR3 DNA: TGTGCCAGCAGTGCCGGGACAGGGGCGACGAGCAATCAGCCCCAGCATTTT

J gene: TRBJ2-5
V gene: TRBV9
D gene: -
clone size: -
CDR3 protein: CASSVGDGKTQYF
CDR3 DNA: TGTGCCAGCAGCGTCGGGGATGGGAAGACCCAGTACTTC

J gene: TRBJ2-2
V gene: TRBV30
D gene: TRBD1
clone size: once
CDR3 protein: CAWRGTGDTGELFF
CDR3 DNA: TGTGCCTGGAGGGGGACAGGGGACACCGGGGAGCTGTTTTTT

J gene: TRBJ1-2
V gene: TRBV7-2
D gene: -
clone size: -
CDR3 protein: CATGQGSADYGYTF
CDR3 DNA: TGTGCCACCGGACAAGGGTCGGCTGACTATGGCTACACCTTC

J gene: TRBJ2-7
V gene: TRBV4-1
D gene: -
clone size: -
CDR3 protein: CASSQGGGHEQYF
CDR3 DNA: TGCGCCAGCAGCCAGGGGGGGGGCCACGAGCAGTACTTC

J gene: TRBJ2-3
V gene: TRBV7-8
D gene: -
clone size: once
CDR3 protein: CASSSPGEFRTDTQYF
CDR3 DNA: TGTGCCAGCAGCTCCCCGGGAGAATTCCGCACAGATACGCAGTATTTT

J gene: TRBJ1-1
V gene: TRBV4-1
D gene: -
clone size: -
CDR3 protein: CASSQDVNSLGNTEAFF
CDR3 DNA: TGCGCCAGCAGCCAAGATGTAAATAGTCTCGGGAACACTGAAGCTTTCTTT

J gene: TRBJ1-3
V gene: TRBV7-2
D gene: TRBD1
clone size: few
CDR3 protein: CASSAGQGAWNTIYF
CDR3 DNA: TGTGCCAGCAGCGCGGGACAGGGGGCTTGGAACACCATATATTTT

J gene: TRBJ2-1
V gene: TRBV27
D gene: TRBD2
clone size: -
CDR3 protein: CANSPPLAGVLYNEQFF
CDR3 DNA: TGTGCCAACAGTCCCCCACTAGCGGGAGTCTTGTACAATGAGCAGTTCTTC

J gene: TRBJ1-2
V gene: TRBV28
D gene: TRBD1
clone size: -
CDR3 protein: CASSLGGTGAYGYTF
CDR3 DNA: TGTGCCAGCAGTTTAGGGGGGACAGGGGCCTATGGCTACACCTTC

J gene: TRBJ2-1
V gene: TRBV5-8
D gene: TRBD2
clone size: -
CDR3 protein: CASSLGLGGYNEQFF
CDR3 DNA: TGTGCCAGCAGCTTGGGGCTCGGGGGGTACAATGAGCAGTTCTTC

J gene: TRBJ1-2
V gene: TRBV28
D gene: TRBD1
clone size: -
CDR3 protein: CASRLTGDYGYTF
CDR3 DNA: TGTGCCAGCAGGCTGACAGGGGACTATGGCTACACCTTC

J gene: TRBJ2-1
V gene: TRBV7-9
D gene: -
clone size: -
CDR3 protein: CASSLTTSIGDEQFF
CDR3 DNA: TGTGCCAGCAGCTTAACGACTAGTATCGGAGATGAGCAGTTCTTC

J gene: TRBJ2-7
V gene: TRBV5-8
D gene: TRBD1
clone size: -
CDR3 protein: CASSRDRPYEQYF
CDR3 DNA: TGTGCCAGCAGCCGGGACAGGCCCTACGAGCAGTACTTC

J gene: TRBJ1-3
V gene: TRBV7-8
D gene: -
clone size: -
CDR3 protein: CASSYSSGNTIYF
CDR3 DNA: TGTGCCAGCAGCTACTCTTCTGGAAACACCATATATTTT

J gene: TRBJ1-5
V gene: TRBV19
D gene: -
clone size: -
CDR3 protein: CASTSLGRSNQPQHF
CDR3 DNA: TGTGCCAGTACCAGTCTAGGTCGGAGCAATCAGCCCCAGCATTTT

J gene: TRBJ2-6
V gene: TRBV9
D gene: -
clone size: -
CDR3 protein: CASSVAGWGANVLTF
CDR3 DNA: TGTGCCAGCAGCGTAGCGGGGTGGGGGGCCAACGTCCTGACTTTC

J gene: TRBJ2-1
V gene: TRBV2
D gene: TRBD2
clone size: -
CDR3 protein: CASSEVSGTYNEQFF
CDR3 DNA: TGTGCCAGCAGTGAAGTTAGCGGGACATACAATGAGCAGTTCTTC

J gene: TRBJ2-4
V gene: TRBV5-4
D gene: TRBD1
clone size: -
CDR3 protein: CASSPTGDDRSKNIQYF
CDR3 DNA: TGTGCCAGCAGCCCGACAGGGGATGATAGGTCCAAAAACATTCAGTACTTC

J gene: TRBJ2-7
V gene: TRBV7-2
D gene: -
clone size: -
CDR3 protein: CASSRRQVSYEQYF
CDR3 DNA: TGTGCCAGCAGCCGCAGACAGGTCTCCTACGAGCAGTACTTC

J gene: TRBJ2-1
V gene: TRBV19
D gene: -
clone size: -
CDR3 protein: CASSTWDRTISGDEQFF
CDR3 DNA: TGTGCCAGTAGTACGTGGGACAGAACTATCTCGGGGGATGAGCAGTTCTTC

J gene: TRBJ2-7
V gene: TRBV19
D gene: TRBD2
clone size: -
CDR3 protein: CASSITGTSGGPKYEQYF
CDR3 DNA: TGTGCCAGTAGTATTACCGGGACTAGCGGGGGCCCGAAGTACGAGCAGTACTTC

J gene: TRBJ1-2
V gene: TRBV30
D gene: -
clone size: -
CDR3 protein: CAWSPGCGYTF
CDR3 DNA: TGTGCCTGGAGTCCAGGTTGTGGCTACACCTTC

J gene: TRBJ2-1
V gene: TRBV6-6
D gene: TRBD1
clone size: -
CDR3 protein: CASSYGTAHYNEQFF
CDR3 DNA: TGTGCCAGCAGTTACGGGACAGCGCATTACAATGAGCAGTTCTTC

J gene: TRBJ2-5
V gene: TRBV7-9
D gene: -
clone size: -
CDR3 protein: CASSVGTLRSQETQYF
CDR3 DNA: TGTGCCAGCAGCGTGGGGACTCTACGGTCCCAAGAGACCCAGTACTTC

J gene: TRBJ2-3
V gene: TRBV2
D gene: -
clone size: -
CDR3 protein: CARGMGGDTQYF
CDR3 DNA: TGTGCCAGGGGTATGGGGGGAGATACGCAGTATTTT

J gene: TRBJ2-1
V gene: TRBV4-2
D gene: TRBD2
clone size: -
CDR3 protein: CASSQDGQRLAPYNEQFF
CDR3 DNA: TGTGCCAGCAGCCAAGACGGACAAAGACTAGCTCCATACAATGAGCAGTTCTTC

J gene: TRBJ1-3
V gene: TRBV2
D gene: TRBD1
clone size: -
CDR3 protein: CASSEKGQGTFSGNTIYF
CDR3 DNA: TGTGCCAGCAGTGAAAAGGGACAGGGGACATTCTCTGGAAACACCATATATTTT

J gene: TRBJ1-1
V gene: TRBV2
D gene: -
clone size: -
CDR3 protein: CASTRGAFDTEAFF
CDR3 DNA: TGTGCCAGCACGCGGGGGGCGTTTGACACTGAAGCTTTCTTT

J gene: TRBJ2-1
V gene: TRBV7-2
D gene: -
clone size: once
CDR3 protein: CASTPGNEQFF
CDR3 DNA: TGTGCCAGCACCCCAGGGAATGAGCAGTTCTTC

J gene: TRBJ1-1
V gene: TRBV18
D gene: -
clone size: -
CDR3 protein: CASSPPMSSNTEAFF
CDR3 DNA: TGTGCCAGCTCACCACCGATGAGCTCGAACACTGAAGCTTTCTTT

J gene: TRBJ1-3
V gene: TRBV5-6
D gene: TRBD1
clone size: -
CDR3 protein: CASSLGQGGNTIYF
CDR3 DNA: TGTGCCAGCAGCTTGGGACAGGGCGGAAACACCATATATTTT

J gene: TRBJ1-2
V gene: TRBV9
D gene: TRBD1
clone size: few
CDR3 protein: CASSVGTGDGYTF
CDR3 DNA: TGTGCCAGCAGCGTAGGGACAGGGGACGGCTACACCTTC

J gene: TRBJ1-5
V gene: TRBV2
D gene: TRBD1
clone size: -
CDR3 protein: CASSGDRVQPQHF
CDR3 DNA: TGTGCCAGCAGTGGGGACAGGGTTCAGCCCCAGCATTTT

J gene: TRBJ1-2
V gene: TRBV30
D gene: -
clone size: -
CDR3 protein: CAWRPGFNYGYTF
CDR3 DNA: TGTGCCTGGAGGCCAGGTTTTAACTATGGCTACACCTTC

J gene: TRBJ2-5
V gene: TRBV19
D gene: TRBD1
clone size: -
CDR3 protein: CATATGTGSETQYF
CDR3 DNA: TGTGCCACCGCAACCGGGACAGGGAGCGAGACCCAGTACTTC

J gene: TRBJ1-5
V gene: TRBV6-6
D gene: TRBD1
clone size: -
CDR3 protein: CASSTRPGQGSQPQHF
CDR3 DNA: TGTGCCAGCAGTACAAGACCGGGACAGGGAAGTCAGCCCCAGCATTTT